The clone carrying this T cell receptor (beta chain) was seen ten or more times. Its antigen is not known. The CDR3 has 13 residues. Trimming removed 3 bases at V and 6 bases at J, with 14 bases between. Germline lookup yields CDR1 DFQATT and CDR2 SNEGSKA (reference sequence). Relying on iRepertoire HTBI primers and Arm-PCR of CDR3 regions, the team built TCR beta libraries. In TCRdb, the multiplex PCR reads were re-called with MiXCR into one record per CDR3 protein. The repertoire holds about 530,000 distinct CDR3 sequences, 15% to 20% seen once, with around a quarter in the top ten. This specimen belongs to a study of regulatory T cells in long-lasting Graves disease. General observations from the study: Under persistent disease, TRBV28, TRBJ1-2 and TRBJ2-5 were used preferentially.

Regarding time point: newly diagnosed GD, antithyroid drugs for less than 3 months. PBMCs were the source of the RNA used for TCR sequencing. These data were also filed under a second study, of T cells in Graves' hyperthyroidism and ophthalmopathy.

The chain has TRBV20-1 and TRBJ1-1; no firm D call. Sequenced material: peripheral blood mononuclear cells (PBMCs), taken at new diagnosis, from a patient treated with antithyroid drugs. This TCR was recovered from a woman between 40 and 65 years old with Graves disease. The CDR3 coding sequence is TGCAGTGCTAGCTTGTCGGTGCGGTCTGAAGCTTTCTTT. As protein: CSASLSVRSEAFF.